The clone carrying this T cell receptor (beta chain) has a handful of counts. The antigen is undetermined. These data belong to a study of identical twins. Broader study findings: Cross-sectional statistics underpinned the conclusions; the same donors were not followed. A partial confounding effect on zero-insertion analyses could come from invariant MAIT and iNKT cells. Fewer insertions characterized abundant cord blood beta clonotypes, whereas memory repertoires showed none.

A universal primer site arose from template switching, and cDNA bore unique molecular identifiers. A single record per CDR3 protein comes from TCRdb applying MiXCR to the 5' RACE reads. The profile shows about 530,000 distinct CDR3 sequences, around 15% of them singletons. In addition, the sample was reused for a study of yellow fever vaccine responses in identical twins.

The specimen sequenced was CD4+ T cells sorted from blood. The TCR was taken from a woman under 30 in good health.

CDR3 residues: CASSFSSGSQETQYF. The CDR3 region has the DNA TGTGCCAGCAGTTTCTCTAGCGGAAGCCAAGAGACCCAGTACTTC. The chain joins TRBV27 to TRBJ2-5, with TRBD2 matching 7 bases. The CDR3 extends over 15 amino acids. CDR1 is MNHEY, CDR2 SMNVEV, per germline (reference sequence). J gave up 1 base and V 3 bases, and 5 bases lay outside the gene matches.